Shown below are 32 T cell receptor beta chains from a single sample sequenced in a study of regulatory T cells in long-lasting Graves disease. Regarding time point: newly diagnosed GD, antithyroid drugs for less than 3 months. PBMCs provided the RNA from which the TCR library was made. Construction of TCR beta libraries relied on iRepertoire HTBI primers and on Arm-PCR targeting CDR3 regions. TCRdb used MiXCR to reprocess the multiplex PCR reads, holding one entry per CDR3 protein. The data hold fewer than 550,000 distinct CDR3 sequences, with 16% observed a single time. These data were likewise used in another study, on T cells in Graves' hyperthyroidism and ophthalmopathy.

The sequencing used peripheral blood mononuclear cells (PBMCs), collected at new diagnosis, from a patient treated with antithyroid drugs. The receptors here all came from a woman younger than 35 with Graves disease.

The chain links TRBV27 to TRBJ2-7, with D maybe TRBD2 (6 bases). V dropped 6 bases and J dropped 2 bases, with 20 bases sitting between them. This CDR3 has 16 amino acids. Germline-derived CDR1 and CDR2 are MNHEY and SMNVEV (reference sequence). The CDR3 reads CASRLSGLEPTYEQYF. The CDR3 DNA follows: TGTGCCAGCAGACTATCGGGACTTGAGCCAACCTACGAGCAGTACTTC.

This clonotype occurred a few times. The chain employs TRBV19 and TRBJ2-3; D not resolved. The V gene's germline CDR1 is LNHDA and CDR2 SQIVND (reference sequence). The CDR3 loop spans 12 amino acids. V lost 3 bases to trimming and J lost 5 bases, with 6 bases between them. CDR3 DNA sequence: TGTGCCAGTAGTATTGATGGAGATACGCAGTATTTT. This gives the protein CASSIDGDTQYF.

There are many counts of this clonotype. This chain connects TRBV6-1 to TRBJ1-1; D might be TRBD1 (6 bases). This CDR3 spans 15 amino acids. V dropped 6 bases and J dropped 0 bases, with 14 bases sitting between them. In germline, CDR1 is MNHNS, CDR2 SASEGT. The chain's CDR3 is CASRDDRTMNTEAFF. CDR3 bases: TGTGCCAGCAGGGATGACAGGACCATGAACACTGAAGCTTTCTTT.

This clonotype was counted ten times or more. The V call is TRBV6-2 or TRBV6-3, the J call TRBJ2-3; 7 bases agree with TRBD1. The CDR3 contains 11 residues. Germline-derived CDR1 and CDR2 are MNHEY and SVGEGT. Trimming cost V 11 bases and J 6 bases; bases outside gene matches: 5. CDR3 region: CAEGQVDTQYF. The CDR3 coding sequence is TGTGCCGAAGGACAGGTCGATACGCAGTATTTT.

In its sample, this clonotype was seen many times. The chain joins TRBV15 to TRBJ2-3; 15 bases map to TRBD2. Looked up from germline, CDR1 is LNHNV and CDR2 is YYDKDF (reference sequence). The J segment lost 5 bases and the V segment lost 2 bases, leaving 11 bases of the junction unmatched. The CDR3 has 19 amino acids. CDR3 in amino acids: CATSRTGLAGGPLQDTQYF. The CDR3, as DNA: TGTGCCACCAGCAGAACCGGACTAGCGGGAGGGCCCTTACAAGATACGCAGTATTTT. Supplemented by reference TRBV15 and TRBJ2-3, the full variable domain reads DAMVIQNPRYQVTQFGKPVTLSCSQTLNHNVMYWYQQKSSQAPKLLFHYYDKDFNNEADTPDNFQSRRPNTSFCFLDIRSPGLGDTAMYLCATSRTGLAGGPLQDTQYFGPGTRLTVL.

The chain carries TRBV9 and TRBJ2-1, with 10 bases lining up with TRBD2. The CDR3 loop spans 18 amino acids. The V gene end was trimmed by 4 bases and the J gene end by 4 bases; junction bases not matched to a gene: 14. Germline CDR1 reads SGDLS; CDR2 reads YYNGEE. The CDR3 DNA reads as TGTGCCAGCAGCTTAGGCAGGATTAGCGGGAGGCAATACAATGAGCAGTTCTTC. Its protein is CASSLGRISGRQYNEQFF.

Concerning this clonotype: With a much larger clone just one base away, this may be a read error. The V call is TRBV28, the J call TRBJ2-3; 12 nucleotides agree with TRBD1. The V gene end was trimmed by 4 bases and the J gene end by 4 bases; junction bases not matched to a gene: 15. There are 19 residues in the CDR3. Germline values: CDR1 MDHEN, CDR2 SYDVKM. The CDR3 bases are TGTGCCAGCAGTTCCCCCTTCTGGGACAGGGGGCGAAGCGCAGATACGCAGTATTTT. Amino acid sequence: CASSSPFWDRGRSADTQYF.

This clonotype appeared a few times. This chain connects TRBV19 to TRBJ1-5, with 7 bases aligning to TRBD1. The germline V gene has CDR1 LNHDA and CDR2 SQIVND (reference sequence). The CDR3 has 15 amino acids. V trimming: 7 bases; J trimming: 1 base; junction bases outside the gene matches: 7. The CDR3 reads CASKTGDKSNQPQHF. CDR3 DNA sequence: TGTGCCAGTAAAACAGGGGACAAAAGCAATCAGCCCCAGCATTTT.

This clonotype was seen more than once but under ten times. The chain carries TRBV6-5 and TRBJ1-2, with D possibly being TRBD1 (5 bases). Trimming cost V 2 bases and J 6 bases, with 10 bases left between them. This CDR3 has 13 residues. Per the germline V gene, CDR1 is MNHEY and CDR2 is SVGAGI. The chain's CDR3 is CASSYNDRNGYTF. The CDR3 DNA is TGTGCCAGCAGTTACAATGACAGAAATGGCTACACCTTC.

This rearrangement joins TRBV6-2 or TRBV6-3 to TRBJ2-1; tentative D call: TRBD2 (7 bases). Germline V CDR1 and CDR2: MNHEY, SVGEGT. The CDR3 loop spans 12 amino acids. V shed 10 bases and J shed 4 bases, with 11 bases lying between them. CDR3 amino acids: CATGGSYNEQFF. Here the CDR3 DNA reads TGTGCCACGGGGGGCAGTTACAATGAGCAGTTCTTC.

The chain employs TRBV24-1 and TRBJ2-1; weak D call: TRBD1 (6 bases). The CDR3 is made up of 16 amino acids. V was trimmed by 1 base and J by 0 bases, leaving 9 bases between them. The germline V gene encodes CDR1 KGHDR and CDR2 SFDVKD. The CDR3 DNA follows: TGTGCCACCAGTGATTTTAGAGGGGGCTCCTACAATGAGCAGTTCTTC. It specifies CATSDFRGGSYNEQFF.

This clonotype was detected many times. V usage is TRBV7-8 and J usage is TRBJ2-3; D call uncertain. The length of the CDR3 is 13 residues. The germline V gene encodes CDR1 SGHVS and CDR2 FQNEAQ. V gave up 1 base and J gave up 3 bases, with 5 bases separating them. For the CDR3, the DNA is TGTGCCAGCAGCTTAGGATTAACAGATACGCAGTATTTT. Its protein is CASSLGLTDTQYF. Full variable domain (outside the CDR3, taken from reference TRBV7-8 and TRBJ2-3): GAGVSQSPRYKVAKRGQDVALRCDPISGHVSLFWYQQALGQGPEFLTYFQNEAQLDKSGLPSDRFFAERPEGSVSTLKIQRTQQEDSAVYLCASSLGLTDTQYFGPGTRLTVL.

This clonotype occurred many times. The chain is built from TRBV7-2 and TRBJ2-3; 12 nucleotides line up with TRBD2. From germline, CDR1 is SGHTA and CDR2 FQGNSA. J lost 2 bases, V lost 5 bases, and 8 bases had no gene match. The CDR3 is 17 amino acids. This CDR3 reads CASSVGLAGFLTDTQYF. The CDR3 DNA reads TGTGCCAGCAGCGTGGGACTAGCGGGTTTCCTCACAGATACGCAGTATTTT.

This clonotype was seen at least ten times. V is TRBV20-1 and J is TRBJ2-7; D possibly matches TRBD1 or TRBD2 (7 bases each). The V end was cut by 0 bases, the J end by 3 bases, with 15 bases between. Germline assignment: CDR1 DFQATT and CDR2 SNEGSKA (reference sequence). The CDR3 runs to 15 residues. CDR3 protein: CSARDRQGGNYEQYF. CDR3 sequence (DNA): TGCAGTGCTAGAGATCGGCAGGGGGGGAACTACGAGCAGTACTTC.

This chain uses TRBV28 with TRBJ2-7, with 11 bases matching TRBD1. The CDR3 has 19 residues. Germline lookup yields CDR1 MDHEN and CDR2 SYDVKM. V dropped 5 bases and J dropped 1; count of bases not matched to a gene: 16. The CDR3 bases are TGTGCCAGCAGTGGTCTGGACAGGGGGCAGAGAGCGCGGTCCTACGAGCAGTACTTC. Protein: CASSGLDRGQRARSYEQYF.

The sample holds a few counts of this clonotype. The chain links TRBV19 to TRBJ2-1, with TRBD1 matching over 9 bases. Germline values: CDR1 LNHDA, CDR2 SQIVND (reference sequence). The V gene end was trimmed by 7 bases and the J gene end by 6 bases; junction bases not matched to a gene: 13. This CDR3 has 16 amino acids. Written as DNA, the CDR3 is TGTGCCAGTAAAACGTTGGGGACAGGGAGGGGCAATGAGCAGTTCTTC. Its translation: CASKTLGTGRGNEQFF.

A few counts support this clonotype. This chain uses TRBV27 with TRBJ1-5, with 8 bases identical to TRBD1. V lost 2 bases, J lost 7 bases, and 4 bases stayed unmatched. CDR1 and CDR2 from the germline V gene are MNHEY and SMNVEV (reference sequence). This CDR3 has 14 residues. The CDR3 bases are TGTGCCAGCAGTTTACAGGGGGCGGTGCAGCCCCAGCATTTT. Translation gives CASSLQGAVQPQHF.

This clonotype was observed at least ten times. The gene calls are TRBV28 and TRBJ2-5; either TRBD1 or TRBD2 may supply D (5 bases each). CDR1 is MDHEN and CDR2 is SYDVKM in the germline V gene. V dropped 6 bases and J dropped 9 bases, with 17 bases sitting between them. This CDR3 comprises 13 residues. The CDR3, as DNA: TGTGCCAGCAGGTTTGGGACCCTGGGGGCCCAGTACTTC. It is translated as CASRFGTLGAQYF. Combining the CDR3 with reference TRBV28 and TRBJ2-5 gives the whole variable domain DVKVTQSSRYLVKRTGEKVFLECVQDMDHENMFWYRQDPGLGLRLIYFSYDVKMKEKGDIPEGYSVSREKKERFSLILESASTNQTSMYLCASRFGTLGAQYFGPGTRLLVL.

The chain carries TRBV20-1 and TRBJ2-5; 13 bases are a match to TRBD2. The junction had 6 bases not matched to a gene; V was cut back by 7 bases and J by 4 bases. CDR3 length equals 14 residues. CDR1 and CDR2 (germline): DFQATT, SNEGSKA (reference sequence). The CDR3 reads CSGGLAGIGETQYF. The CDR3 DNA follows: TGCAGTGGGGGACTAGCGGGGATTGGAGAGACCCAGTACTTC.

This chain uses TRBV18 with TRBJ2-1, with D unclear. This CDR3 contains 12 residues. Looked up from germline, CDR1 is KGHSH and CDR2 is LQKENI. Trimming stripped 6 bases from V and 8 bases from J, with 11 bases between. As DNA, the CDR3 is TGTGCCAGCTCCGGACCCCCCGATGAGCAGTTCTTC. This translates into CASSGPPDEQFF. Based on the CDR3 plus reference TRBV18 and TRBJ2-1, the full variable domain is NAGVMQNPRHLVRRRGQEARLRCSPMKGHSHVYWYRQLPEEGLKFMVYLQKENIIDESGMPKERFSAEFPKEGPSILRIQQVVRGDSAAYFCASSGPPDEQFFGPGTRLTVL.

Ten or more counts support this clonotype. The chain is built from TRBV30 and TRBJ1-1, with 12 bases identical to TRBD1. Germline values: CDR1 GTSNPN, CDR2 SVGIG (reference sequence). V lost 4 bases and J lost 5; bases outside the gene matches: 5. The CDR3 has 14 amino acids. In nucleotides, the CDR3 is TGTGCCTGGAAGGGACAGGGGGCAGGGACTGAAGCTTTCTTT. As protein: CAWKGQGAGTEAFF. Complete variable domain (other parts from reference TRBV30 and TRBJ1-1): SQTIHQWPATLVQPVGSPLSLECTVEGTSNPNLYWYRQAAGRGLQLLFYSVGIGQISSEVPQNLSASRPQDRQFILSSKKLLLSDSGFYLCAWKGQGAGTEAFFGQGTRLTVV.

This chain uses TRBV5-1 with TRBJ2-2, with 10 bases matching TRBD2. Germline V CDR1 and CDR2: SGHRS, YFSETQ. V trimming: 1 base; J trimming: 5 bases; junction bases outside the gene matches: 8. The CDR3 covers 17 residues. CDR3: CASSLQLAGWPTGELFF. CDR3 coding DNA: TGCGCCAGCAGCTTGCAACTAGCGGGGTGGCCAACCGGGGAGCTGTTTTTT.

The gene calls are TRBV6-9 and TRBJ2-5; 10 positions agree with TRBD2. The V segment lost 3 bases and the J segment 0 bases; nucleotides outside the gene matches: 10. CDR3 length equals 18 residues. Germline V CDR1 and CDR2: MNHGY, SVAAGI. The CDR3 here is CASSYGSGLAANQETQYF. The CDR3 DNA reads TGTGCCAGCAGTTACGGGTCCGGACTAGCGGCCAACCAAGAGACCCAGTACTTC.

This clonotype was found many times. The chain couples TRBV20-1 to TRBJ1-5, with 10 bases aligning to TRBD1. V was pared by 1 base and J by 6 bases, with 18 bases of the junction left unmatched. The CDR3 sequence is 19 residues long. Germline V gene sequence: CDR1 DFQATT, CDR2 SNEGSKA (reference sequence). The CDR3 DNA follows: TGCAGTGCTAGAGCCTTTTATGACAGGGGGCGCGCATGGAGTCAGCCCCAGCATTTT. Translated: CSARAFYDRGRAWSQPQHF.

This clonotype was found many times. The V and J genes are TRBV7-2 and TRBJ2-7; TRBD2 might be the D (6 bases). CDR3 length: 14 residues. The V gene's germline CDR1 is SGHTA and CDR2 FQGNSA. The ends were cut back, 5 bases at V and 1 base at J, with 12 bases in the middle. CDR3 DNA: TGTGCCAGCAGCAAGCAGACTAGATCCTACGAGCAGTACTTC. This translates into CASSKQTRSYEQYF.

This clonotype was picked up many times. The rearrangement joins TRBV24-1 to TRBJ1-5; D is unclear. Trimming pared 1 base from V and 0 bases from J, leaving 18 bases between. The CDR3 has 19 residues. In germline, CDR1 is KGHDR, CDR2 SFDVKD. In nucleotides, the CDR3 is TGTGCCACCAGTGATTTTGTAGGGAGTTCGCGTTATAGCAATCAGCCCCAGCATTTT. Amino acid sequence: CATSDFVGSSRYSNQPQHF.

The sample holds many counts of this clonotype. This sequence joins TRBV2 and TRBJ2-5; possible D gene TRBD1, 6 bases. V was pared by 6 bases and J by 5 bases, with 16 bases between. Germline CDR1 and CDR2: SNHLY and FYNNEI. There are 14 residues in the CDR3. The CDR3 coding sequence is TGTGCCAGCAGCGGGACATCGGTAAAGGAGACCCAGTACTTC. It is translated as CASSGTSVKETQYF.

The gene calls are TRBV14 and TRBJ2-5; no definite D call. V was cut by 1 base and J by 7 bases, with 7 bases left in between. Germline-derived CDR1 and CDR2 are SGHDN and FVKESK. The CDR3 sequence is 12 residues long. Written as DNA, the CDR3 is TGTGCCAGCAGCCAAGTATTGGGGACCCAGTACTTC. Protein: CASSQVLGTQYF.

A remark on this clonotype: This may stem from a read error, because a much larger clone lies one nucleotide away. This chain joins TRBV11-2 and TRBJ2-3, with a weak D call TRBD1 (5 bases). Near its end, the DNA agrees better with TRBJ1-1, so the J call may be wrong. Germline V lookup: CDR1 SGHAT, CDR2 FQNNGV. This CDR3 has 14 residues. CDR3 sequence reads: CASSGTKEDTGAFF. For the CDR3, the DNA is TGTGCCAGCTCGGGCACTAAGGAGGACACTGGAGCTTTCTTT.

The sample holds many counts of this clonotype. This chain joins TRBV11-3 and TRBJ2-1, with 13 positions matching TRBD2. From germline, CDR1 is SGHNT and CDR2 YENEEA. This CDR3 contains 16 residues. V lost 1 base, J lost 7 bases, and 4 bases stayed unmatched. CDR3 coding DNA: TGTGCCAGCAGCTTAGTACTAGCGGGAGGGCCAAATGAGCAGTTCTTC. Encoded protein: CASSLVLAGGPNEQFF.

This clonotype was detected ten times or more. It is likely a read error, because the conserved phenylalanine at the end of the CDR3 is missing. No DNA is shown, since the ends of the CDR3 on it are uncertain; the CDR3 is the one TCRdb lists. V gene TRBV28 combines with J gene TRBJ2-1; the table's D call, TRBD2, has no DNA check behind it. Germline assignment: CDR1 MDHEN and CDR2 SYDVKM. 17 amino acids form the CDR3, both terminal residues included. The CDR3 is CASSSGGSFGREMGTIL.

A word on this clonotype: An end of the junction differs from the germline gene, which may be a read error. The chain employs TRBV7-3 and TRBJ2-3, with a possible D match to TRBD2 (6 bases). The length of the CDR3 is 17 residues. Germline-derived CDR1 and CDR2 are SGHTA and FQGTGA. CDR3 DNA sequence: TGTGCCAGCAGCTTAGGAACCCAGTGGCGGGGCACAGATATGCAGTATTTT. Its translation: CASSLGTQWRGTDMQYF.